The present T cell receptor beta chain was sequenced within a study of identical twins. Overall study results and limits: Conclusions came from cross-sectional statistical analysis, not from following the same donors. Twin pairs' shared out-of-frame alpha sequences were enriched in low generation probability.

A template switching step contributed a universal primer site, while unique molecular identifiers were present in the cDNA. TCRdb used MiXCR to reprocess the 5' RACE reads, holding one entry per CDR3 protein. The top ten clones hold around 6.9% of a sample with 300,000 to 400,000 distinct CDR3 sequences, approximately 13% of them seen once. There are 15 residues in the CDR3. The junction had 2 bases not matched to a gene; V was cut back by 1 base and J by 2 bases. CDR1 and CDR2 from the germline V gene are LNHDA and SQIVND (reference sequence). This clonotype was observed many times. Its antigen is as yet unknown. The same data also went into a second study, on yellow fever vaccine responses in identical twins. From that study: Reports say the vaccine T cell response in twins looked partly convergent and partly personalized.

The sample consisted of CD8+ T cells sorted from blood. The chain combines TRBV19 with TRBJ2-1; TRBD2 aligns across 7 bases. This clonotype was obtained from a woman younger than 30 in good health. In DNA form, the CDR3 reads TGTGCCAGTAGTATAGCGGGAGGAACCTACAATGAGCAGTTCTTC. This gives the protein CASSIAGGTYNEQFF.